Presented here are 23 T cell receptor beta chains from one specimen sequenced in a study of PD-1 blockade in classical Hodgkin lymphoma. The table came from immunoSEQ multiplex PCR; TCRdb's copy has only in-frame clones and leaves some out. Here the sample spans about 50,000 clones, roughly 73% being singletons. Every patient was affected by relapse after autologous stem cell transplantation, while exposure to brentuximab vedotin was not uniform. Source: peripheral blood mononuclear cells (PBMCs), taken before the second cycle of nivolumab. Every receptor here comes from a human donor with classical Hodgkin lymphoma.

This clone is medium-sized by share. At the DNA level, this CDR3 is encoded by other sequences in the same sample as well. The CDR3 protein is CASSPGLNTEAFF. In nucleotides, the CDR3 is TGTGCCAGCAGCCCGGGACTGAACACTGAAGCTTTCTTT. The gene calls are TRBV6-5 and TRBJ1-1; D perhaps matches TRBD1 (5 bases). The CDR3 runs 13 residues. CDR1 is MNHEY, CDR2 SVGAGI, per germline. Trimming removed 6 bases from V and 0 bases from J, with 8 bases in between.

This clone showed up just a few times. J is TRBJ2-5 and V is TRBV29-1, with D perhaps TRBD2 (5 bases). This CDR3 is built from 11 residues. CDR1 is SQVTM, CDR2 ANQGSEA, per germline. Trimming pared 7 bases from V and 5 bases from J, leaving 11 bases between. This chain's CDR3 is CSGGLGETQYF. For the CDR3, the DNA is TGCAGCGGAGGGTTGGGGGAGACCCAGTACTTC.

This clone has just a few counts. The CDR3 reads CASSSPLLGETQYF. The CDR3 nucleotides are TGTGCCAGCAGTTCCCCCCTCCTCGGAGAGACCCAGTACTTC. The chain is built from TRBV27 and TRBJ2-5; D gene ambiguous. The CDR3 covers 14 residues. The V and J ends lost 4 bases and 4 bases respectively, with 13 bases between them. The germline gives CDR1 MNHEY, CDR2 SMNVEV (reference sequence).

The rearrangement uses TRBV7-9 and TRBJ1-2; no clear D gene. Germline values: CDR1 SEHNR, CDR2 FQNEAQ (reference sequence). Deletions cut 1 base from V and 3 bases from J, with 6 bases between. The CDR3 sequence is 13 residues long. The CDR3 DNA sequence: TGTGCCAGCAGCTTAGTTGCCGACTATGGCTACACCTTC. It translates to CASSLVADYGYTF.

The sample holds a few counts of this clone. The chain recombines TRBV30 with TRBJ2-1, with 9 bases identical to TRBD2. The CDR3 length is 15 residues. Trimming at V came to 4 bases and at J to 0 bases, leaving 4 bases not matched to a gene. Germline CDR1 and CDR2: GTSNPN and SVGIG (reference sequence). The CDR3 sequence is CAWTLTSGSYNEQFF. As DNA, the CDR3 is TGTGCCTGGACTTTGACTAGCGGCTCCTACAATGAGCAGTTCTTC.

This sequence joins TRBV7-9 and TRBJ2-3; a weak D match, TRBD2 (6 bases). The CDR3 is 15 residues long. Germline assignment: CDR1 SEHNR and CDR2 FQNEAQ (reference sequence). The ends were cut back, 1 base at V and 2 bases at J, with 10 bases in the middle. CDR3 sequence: CASSLGRGPTDTQYF. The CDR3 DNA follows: TGTGCCAGCAGCTTAGGGCGGGGCCCCACAGATACGCAGTATTTT.

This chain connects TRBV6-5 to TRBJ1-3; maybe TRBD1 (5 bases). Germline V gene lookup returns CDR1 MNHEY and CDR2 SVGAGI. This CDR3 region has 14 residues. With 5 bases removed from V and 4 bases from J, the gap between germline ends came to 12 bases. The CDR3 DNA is TGTGCCAGCAGTGAACAGGCAAGCGGAAACACCATATATTTT. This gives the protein CASSEQASGNTIYF.

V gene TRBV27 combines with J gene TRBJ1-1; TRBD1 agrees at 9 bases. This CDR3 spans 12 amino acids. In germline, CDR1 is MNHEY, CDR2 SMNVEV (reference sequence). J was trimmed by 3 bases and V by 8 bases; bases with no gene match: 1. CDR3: CASGDRDTEAFF. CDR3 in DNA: TGTGCCAGCGGGGACAGGGACACTGAAGCTTTCTTT.

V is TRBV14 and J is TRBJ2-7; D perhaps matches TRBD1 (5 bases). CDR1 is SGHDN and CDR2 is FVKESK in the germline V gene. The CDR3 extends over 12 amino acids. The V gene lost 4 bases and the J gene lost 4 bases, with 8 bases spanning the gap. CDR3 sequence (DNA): TGTGCCAGCAGCCGGCAGGGATACGAGCAGTACTTC. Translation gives CASSRQGYEQYF.

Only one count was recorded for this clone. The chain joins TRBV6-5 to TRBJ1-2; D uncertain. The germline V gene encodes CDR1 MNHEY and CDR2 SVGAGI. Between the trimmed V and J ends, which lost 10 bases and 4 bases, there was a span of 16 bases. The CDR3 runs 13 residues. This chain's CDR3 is CATRTVGIYGYTF. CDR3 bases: TGTGCCACCAGGACCGTAGGGATCTATGGCTACACCTTC.

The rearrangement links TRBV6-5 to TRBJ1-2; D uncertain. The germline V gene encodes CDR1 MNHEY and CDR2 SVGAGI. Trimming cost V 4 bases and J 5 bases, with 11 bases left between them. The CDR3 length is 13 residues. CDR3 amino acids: CASSSALAYGYTF. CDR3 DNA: TGTGCCAGCAGTTCCGCCTTGGCATATGGCTACACCTTC.

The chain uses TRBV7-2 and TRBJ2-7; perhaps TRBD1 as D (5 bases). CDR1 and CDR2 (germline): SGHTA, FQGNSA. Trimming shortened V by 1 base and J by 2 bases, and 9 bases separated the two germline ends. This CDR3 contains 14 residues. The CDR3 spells CASSLGVGAYEQYF. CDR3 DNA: TGTGCCAGCAGCTTAGGGGTAGGGGCCTACGAGCAGTACTTC.

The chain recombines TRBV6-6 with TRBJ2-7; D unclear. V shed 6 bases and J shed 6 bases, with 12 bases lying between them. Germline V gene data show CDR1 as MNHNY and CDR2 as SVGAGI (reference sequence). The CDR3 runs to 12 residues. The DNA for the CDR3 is TGTGCCAGCAGGCCGGTTGGTGGCGAGCAGTACTTC. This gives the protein CASRPVGGEQYF.

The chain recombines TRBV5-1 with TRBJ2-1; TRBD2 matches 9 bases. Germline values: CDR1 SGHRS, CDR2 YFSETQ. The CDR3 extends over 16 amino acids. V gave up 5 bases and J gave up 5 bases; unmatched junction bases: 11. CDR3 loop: CASSRELAGWDNEQFF. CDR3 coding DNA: TGCGCCAGCAGTAGAGAACTAGCGGGTTGGGACAATGAGCAGTTCTTC.

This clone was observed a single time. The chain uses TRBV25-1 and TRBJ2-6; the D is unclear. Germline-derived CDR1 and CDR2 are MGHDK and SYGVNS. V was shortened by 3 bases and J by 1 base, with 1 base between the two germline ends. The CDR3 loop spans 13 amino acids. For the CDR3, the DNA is TGTGCCAGCAGTGATTCTGGGGCCAACGTCCTGACTTTC. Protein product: CASSDSGANVLTF.

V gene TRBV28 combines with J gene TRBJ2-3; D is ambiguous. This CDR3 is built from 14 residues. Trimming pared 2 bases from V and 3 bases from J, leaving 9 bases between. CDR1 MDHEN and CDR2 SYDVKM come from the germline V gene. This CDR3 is CASSLPGETDTQYF. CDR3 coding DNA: TGTGCCAGCAGTTTACCTGGGGAAACAGATACGCAGTATTTT. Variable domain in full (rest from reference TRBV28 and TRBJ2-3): DVKVTQSSRYLVKRTGEKVFLECVQDMDHENMFWYRQDPGLGLRLIYFSYDVKMKEKGDIPEGYSVSREKKERFSLILESASTNQTSMYLCASSLPGETDTQYFGPGTRLTVL.

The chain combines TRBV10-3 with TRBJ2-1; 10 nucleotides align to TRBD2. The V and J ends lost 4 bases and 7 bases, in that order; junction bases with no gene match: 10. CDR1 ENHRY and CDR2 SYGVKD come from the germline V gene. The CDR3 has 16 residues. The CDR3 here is CAISVLAGVSRNEQFF. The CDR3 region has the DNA TGTGCCATCAGTGTTCTAGCGGGAGTCTCAAGGAATGAGCAGTTCTTC.

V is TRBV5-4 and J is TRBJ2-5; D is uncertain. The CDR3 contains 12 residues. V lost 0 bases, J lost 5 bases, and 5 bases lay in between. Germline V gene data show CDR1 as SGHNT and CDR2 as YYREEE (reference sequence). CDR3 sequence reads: CASSLAEETQYF. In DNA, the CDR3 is TGTGCCAGCAGCTTGGCCGAGGAGACCCAGTACTTC.

This CDR3 is CASSFGQAVQPQHF. The CDR3, as DNA: TGTGCCAGCAGCTTCGGGCAGGCGGTACAGCCCCAGCATTTT. The chain links TRBV7-9 to TRBJ1-5; D remains unclear. Deletions cut 3 bases from V and 7 bases from J, with 13 bases between. Per germline, CDR1 SEHNR and CDR2 FQNEAQ (reference sequence). The CDR3 consists of 14 residues. The full variable domain, with the rest looked up from reference TRBV7-9 and TRBJ1-5, is DTGVSQNPRHKITKRGQNVTFRCDPISEHNRLYWYRQTLGQGPEFLTYFQNEAQLEKSRLLSDRFSAERPKGSFSTLEIQRTEQGDSAMYLCASSFGQAVQPQHFGDGTRLSIL.

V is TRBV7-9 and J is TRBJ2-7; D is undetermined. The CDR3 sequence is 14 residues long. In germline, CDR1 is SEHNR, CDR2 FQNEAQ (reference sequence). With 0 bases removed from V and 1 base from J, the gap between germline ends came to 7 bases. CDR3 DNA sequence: TGTGCCAGCAGCTTAGCGGCAATTTCCTACGAGCAGTACTTC. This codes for CASSLAAISYEQYF. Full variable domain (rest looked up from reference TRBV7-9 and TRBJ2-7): DTGVSQNPRHKITKRGQNVTFRCDPISEHNRLYWYRQTLGQGPEFLTYFQNEAQLEKSRLLSDRFSAERPKGSFSTLEIQRTEQGDSAMYLCASSLAAISYEQYFGPGTRLTVT.

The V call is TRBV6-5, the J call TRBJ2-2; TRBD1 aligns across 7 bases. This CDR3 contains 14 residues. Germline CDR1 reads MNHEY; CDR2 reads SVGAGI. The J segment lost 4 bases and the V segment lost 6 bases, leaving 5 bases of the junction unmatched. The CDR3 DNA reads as TGTGCCAGCAGCCGACAGGGTGGCACCGGGGAGCTGTTTTTT. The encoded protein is CASSRQGGTGELFF.

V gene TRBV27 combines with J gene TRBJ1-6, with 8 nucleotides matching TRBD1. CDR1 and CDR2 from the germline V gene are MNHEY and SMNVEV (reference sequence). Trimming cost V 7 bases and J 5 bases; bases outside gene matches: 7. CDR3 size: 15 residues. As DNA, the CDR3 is TGTGCCAGCACCTATGGACAGGGAGATAATTCACCCCTCCACTTT. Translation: CASTYGQGDNSPLHF.

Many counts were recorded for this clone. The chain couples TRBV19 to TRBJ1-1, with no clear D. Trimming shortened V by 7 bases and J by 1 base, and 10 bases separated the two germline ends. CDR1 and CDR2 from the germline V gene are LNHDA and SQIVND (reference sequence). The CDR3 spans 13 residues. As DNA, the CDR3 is TGTGCCAGTAACCCGCGGGGGAACACTGAAGCTTTCTTT. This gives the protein CASNPRGNTEAFF.